Sequencing of this T cell receptor (beta chain) was carried out in a study of T cells after posttransplantation cyclophosphamide. Notes on the study in general: Later blood repertoires were often dominated by clones from the donor CD8+ memory compartment. Recipient CMV seropositivity and CMV reactivation strongly tracked TRB clonality. Blood and skin or GI T cell repertoires showed limited TRB overlap.

The repertoire was sequenced with immunoSEQ multiplex PCR; TCRdb's copy has only in-frame clones and lacks some. The profile covers over 35,000 clones, none occurring a single time. The CDR3 has 15 amino acids. V lost 9 bases and J 2 bases, leaving 14 bases between the germline ends. Per germline, CDR1 MNHEY and CDR2 SVGAGI. This clone showed up many times. Its antigen is not known. What was sequenced was PBMCs. V usage is TRBV6-5 and J usage is TRBJ2-6, with D unclear. This TCR derives from a man aged 40-50 years in good health, CMV-negative, and a related stem cell transplant donor. CDR3 DNA: TGTGCCAGTCAGACCGTAGCCGCTGGGGCCAACGTCCTGACTTTC. It yields the protein CASQTVAAGANVLTF.